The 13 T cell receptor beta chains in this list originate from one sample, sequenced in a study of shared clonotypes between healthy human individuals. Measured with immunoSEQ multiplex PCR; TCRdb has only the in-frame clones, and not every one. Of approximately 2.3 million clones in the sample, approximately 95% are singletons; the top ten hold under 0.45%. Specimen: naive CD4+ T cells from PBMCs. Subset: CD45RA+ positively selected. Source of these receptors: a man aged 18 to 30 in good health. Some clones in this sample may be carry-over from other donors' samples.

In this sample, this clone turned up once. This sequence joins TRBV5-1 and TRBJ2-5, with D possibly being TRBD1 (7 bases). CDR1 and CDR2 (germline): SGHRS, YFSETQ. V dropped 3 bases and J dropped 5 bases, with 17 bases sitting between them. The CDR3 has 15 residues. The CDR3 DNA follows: TGCGCCAGCAGCTACTTCCAGGGGGGTGGTGAGACCCAGTACTTC. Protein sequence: CASSYFQGGGETQYF.

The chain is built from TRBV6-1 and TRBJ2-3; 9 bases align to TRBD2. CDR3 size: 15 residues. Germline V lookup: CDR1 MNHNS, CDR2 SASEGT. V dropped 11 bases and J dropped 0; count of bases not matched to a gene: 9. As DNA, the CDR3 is TGTGCCGGAAAGACTAGCGGTACTAGCACAGATACGCAGTATTTT. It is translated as CAGKTSGTSTDTQYF.

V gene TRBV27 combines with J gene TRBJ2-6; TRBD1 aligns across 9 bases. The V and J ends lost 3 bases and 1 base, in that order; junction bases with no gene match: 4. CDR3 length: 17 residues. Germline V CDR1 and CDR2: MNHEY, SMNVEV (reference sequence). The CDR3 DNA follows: TGTGCCAGCAGTTTCCGGGGGACAGGGTCTGGGGCCAACGTCCTGACTTTC. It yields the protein CASSFRGTGSGANVLTF.

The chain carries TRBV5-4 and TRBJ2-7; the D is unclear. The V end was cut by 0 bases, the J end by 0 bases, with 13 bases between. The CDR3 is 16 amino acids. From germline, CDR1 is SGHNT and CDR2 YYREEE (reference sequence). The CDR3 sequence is CASSLASGLSSYEQYF. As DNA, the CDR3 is TGTGCCAGCAGCTTGGCCTCAGGTCTCAGCTCCTACGAGCAGTACTTC.

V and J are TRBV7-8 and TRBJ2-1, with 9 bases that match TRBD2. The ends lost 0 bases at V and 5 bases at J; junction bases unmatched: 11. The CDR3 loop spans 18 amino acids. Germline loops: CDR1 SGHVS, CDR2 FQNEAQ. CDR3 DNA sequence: TGTGCCAGCAGCTTAGCGAGGAGGCTAGCGGGACTAAACAATGAGCAGTTCTTC. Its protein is CASSLARRLAGLNNEQFF.

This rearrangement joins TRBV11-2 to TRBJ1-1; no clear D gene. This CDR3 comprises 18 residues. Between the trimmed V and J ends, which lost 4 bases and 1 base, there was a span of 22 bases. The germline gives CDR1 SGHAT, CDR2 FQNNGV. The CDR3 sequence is CASSSLGPRLSGNTEAFF. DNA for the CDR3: TGTGCCAGCAGCTCATTGGGCCCAAGACTCTCTGGGAACACTGAAGCTTTCTTT.

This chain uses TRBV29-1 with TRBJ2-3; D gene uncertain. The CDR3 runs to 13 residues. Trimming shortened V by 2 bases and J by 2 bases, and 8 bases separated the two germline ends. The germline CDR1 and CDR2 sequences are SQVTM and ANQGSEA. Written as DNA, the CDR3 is TGCAGCGTTGAAAGACGCCACACAGATACGCAGTATTTT. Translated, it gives CSVERRHTDTQYF.

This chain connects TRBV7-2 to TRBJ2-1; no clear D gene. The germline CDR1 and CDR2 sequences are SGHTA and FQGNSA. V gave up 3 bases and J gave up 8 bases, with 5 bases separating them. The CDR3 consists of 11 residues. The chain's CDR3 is CASSFPHEQFF. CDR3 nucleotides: TGTGCCAGCAGCTTCCCCCATGAGCAGTTCTTC. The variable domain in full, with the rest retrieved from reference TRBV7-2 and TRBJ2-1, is GAGVSQSPSNKVTEKGKDVELRCDPISGHTALYWYRQSLGQGLEFLIYFQGNSAPDKSGLPSDRFSAERTGGSVSTLTIQRTQQEDSAVYLCASSFPHEQFFGPGTRLTVL.

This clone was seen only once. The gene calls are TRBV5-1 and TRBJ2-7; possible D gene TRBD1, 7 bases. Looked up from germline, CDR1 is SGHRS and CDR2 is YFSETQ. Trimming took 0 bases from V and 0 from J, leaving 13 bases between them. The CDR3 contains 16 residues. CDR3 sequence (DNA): TGCGCCAGCAGCTTGGCCCAGGGGGGTCCCTCCTACGAGCAGTACTTC. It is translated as CASSLAQGGPSYEQYF.

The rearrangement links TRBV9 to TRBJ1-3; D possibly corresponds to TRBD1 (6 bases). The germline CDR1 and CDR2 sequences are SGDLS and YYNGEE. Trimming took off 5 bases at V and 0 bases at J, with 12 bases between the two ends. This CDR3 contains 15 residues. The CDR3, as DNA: TGTGCCAGCAGTGAAACAGGGAACTCTGGAAACACCATATATTTT. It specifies CASSETGNSGNTIYF. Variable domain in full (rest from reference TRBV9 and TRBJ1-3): DSGVTQTPKHLITATGQRVTLRCSPRSGDLSVYWYQQSLDQGLQFLIQYYNGEERAKGNILERFSAQQFPDLHSELNLSSLELGDSALYFCASSETGNSGNTIYFGEGSWLTVV.

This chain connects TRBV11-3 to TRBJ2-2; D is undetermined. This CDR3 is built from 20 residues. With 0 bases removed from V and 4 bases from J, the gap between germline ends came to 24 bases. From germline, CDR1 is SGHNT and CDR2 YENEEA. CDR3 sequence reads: CASSLEERFEASTGTGELFF. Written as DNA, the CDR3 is TGTGCCAGCAGCTTAGAGGAAAGGTTCGAGGCTAGTACGGGCACCGGGGAGCTGTTTTTT.

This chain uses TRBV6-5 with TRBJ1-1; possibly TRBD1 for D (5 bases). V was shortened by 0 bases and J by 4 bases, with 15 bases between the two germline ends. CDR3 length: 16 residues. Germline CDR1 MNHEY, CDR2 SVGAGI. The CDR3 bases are TGTGCCAGCAGTTACTCAAGAACGACAGCCCGCACTGAAGCTTTCTTT. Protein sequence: CASSYSRTTARTEAFF.

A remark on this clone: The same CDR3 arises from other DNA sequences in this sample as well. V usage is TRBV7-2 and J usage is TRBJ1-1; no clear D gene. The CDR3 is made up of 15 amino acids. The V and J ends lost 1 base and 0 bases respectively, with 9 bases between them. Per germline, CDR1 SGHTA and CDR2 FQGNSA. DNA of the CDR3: TGTGCCAGCAGCTTAGAGGGCGGTCTGAACACTGAAGCTTTCTTT. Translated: CASSLEGGLNTEAFF.